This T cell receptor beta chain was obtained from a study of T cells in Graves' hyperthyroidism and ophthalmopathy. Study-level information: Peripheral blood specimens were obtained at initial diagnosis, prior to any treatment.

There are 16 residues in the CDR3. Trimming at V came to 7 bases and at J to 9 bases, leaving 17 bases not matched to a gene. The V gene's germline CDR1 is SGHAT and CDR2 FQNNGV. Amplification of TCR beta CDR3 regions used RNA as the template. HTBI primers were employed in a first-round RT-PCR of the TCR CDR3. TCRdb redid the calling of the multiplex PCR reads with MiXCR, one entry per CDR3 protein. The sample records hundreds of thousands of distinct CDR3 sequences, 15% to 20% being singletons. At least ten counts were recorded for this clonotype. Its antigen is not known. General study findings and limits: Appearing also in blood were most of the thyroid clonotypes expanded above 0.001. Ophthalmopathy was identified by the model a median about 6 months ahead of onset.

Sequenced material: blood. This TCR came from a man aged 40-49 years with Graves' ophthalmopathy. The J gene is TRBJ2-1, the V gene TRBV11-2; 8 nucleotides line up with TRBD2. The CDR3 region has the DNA TGTGCCAGCATCCCACCCACGGGGGGGCGGGGGAGTGAGCAGTTCTTC. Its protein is CASIPPTGGRGSEQFF. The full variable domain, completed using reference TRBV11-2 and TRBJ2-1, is EAGVAQSPRYKIIEKRQSVAFWCNPISGHATLYWYQQILGQGPKLLIQFQNNGVVDDSQLPKDRFSAERLKGVDSTLKIQPAKLEDSAVYLCASIPPTGGRGSEQFFGPGTRLTVL.